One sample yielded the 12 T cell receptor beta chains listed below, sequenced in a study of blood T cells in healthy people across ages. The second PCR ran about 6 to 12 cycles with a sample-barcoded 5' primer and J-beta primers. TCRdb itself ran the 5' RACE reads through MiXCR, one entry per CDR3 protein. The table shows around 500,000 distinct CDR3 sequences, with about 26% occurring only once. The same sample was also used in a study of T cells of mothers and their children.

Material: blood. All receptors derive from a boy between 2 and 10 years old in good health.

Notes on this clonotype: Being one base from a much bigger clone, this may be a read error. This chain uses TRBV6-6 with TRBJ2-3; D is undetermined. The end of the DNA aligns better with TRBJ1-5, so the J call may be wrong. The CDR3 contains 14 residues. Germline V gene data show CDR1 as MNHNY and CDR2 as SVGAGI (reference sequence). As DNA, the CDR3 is TGTGCCAGCGTACGGACTAGCGGCACAGATACGCAGCATTTT. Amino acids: CASVRTSGTDTQHF.

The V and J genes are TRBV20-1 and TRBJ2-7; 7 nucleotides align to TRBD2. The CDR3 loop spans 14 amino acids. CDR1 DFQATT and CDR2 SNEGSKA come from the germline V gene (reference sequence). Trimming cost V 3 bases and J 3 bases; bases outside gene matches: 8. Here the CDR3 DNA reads TGCAGTGCTAGTCATGTGGGGGAGGGCTACGAGCAGTACTTC. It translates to CSASHVGEGYEQYF.

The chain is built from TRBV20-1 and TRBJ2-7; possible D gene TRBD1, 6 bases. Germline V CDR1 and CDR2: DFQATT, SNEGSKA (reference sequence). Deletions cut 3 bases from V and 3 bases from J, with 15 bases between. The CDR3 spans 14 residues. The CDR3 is CSARVKLGGYEQYF. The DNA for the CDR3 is TGCAGTGCTAGGGTCAAACTAGGGGGCTACGAGCAGTACTTC.

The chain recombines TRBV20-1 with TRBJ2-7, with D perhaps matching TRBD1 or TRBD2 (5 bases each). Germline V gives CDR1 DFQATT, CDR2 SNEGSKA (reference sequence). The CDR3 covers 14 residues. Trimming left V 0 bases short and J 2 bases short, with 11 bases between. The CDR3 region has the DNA TGCAGTGCTAGAGATCACGGGACCACCTACGAGCAGTACTTC. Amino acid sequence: CSARDHGTTYEQYF.

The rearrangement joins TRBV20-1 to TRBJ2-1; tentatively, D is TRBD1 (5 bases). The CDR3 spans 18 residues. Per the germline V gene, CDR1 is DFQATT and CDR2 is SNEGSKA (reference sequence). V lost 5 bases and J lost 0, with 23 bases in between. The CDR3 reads CSAALGRAGLSSYNEQFF. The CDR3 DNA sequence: TGCAGTGCTGCCCTTGGCAGGGCAGGGTTGAGCTCCTACAATGAGCAGTTCTTC.

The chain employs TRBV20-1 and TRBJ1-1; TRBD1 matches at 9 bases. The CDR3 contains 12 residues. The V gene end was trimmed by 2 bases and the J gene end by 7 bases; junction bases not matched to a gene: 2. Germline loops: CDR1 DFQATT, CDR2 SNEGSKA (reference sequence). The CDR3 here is CSARQGQGEAFF. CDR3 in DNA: TGCAGTGCTAGACAGGGACAGGGTGAAGCTTTCTTT.

The CDR3 DNA follows: TGTGCCAGTAGTACCTCCAGAAATACGCAGTATTTT. Translating gives CASSTSRNTQYF. This chain links TRBV19 with TRBJ2-3; D uncertain. This CDR3 has 12 residues. V gave up 4 bases and J gave up 7 bases, with 9 bases separating them. Germline assignment: CDR1 LNHDA and CDR2 SQIVND (reference sequence).

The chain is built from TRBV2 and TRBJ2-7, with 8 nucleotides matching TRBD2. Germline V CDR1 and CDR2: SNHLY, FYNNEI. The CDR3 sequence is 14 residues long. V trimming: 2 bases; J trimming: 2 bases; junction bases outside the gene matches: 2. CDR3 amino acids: CASSEREGPYEQYF. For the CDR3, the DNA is TGTGCCAGCAGTGAACGGGAGGGACCCTACGAGCAGTACTTC. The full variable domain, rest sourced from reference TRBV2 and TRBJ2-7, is EPEVTQTPSHQVTQMGQEVILRCVPISNHLYFYWYRQILGQKVEFLVSFYNNEISEKSEIFDDQFSVERPDGSNFTLKIRSTKLEDSAMYFCASSEREGPYEQYFGPGTRLTVT.

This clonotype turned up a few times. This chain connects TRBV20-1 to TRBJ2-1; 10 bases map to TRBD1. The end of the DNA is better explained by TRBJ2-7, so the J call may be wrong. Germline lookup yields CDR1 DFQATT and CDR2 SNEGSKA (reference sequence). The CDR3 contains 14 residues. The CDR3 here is CSARGDRGSYEQYF. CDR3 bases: TGCAGTGCTAGGGGGGACAGGGGCTCCTACGAGCAGTACTTC.

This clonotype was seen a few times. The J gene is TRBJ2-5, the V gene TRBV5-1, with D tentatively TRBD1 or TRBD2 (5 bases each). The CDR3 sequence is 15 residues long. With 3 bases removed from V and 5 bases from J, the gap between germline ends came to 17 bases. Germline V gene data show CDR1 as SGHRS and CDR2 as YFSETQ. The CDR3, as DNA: TGCGCCAGCAGCTCGGCGGGCATCAAGGGGGAGACCCAGTACTTC. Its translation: CASSSAGIKGETQYF.

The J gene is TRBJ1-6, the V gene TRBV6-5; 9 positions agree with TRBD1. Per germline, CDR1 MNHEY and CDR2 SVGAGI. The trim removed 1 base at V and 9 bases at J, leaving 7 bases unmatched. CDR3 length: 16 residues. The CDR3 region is CASSYLTGGRGSPLHF. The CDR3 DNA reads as TGTGCCAGCAGTTACTTGACAGGGGGTCGTGGTTCACCCCTCCACTTT.

The CDR3 DNA follows: TGTGCCAGTAGTATAGGACTAGCGGTAGTCTACGAGCAGTACTTC. It is translated as CASSIGLAVVYEQYF. The gene calls are TRBV19 and TRBJ2-7, with 9 bases aligning to TRBD2. V dropped 1 base and J dropped 3; count of bases not matched to a gene: 4. Looked up from germline, CDR1 is LNHDA and CDR2 is SQIVND (reference sequence). This CDR3 is built from 15 residues.